The 5 T cell receptor beta chains reported below all come from one sample, sequenced in a study of post-analysis software for immune sequencing data (dated by TCRdb to 2013 to 2016). The research as a whole found: Patients showed significantly higher frequencies than controls for a handful of TRBV segments, among them TRBV5-6, TRBV5-1 and TRBV20-1.

Their specific antigens are unknown. The library was prepared using PCR. Sequencer: Illumina HiSeq 2500. To reduce PCR and sequencing biases, unique molecular identifiers were built into the TCR beta cDNA libraries. TCRdb redid the processing of the public reads, applying fastp at Q25 and MiXCR, and retained in-frame beta chains. Each CDR3 protein gets just one entry, which takes the most common genes and DNA from the rows behind it. Within this sample are about 560,000 distinct CDR3 sequences, with around 40% of them counted one time only. The ten top clones hold 1.7% of the sample. What was sequenced was blood. The receptors were gathered from a girl under 18 with multiple sclerosis.

There are a few counts of this clonotype. V gene TRBV10-3 combines with J gene TRBJ1-2, with D possibly matching TRBD1 (5 bases). The V gene's germline CDR1 is ENHRY and CDR2 SYGVKD. V lost 8 bases to trimming and J lost 8 bases, with 15 bases between them. This CDR3 spans 12 amino acids. The CDR3 nucleotides read TGTGCCATCTCCGCCGGGCCAGGGGGCTACACCTTC. This gives the protein CAISAGPGGYTF.

CDR3 DNA: TGCGCCAGCAGCTTGGTACCGGGAGTTGGTGAGCAGTTCTTC. It is translated as CASSLVPGVGEQFF. The chain uses TRBV5-1 and TRBJ2-1; D perhaps matches TRBD2 (6 bases). The CDR3 sequence is 14 residues long. The V end was cut by 0 bases, the J end by 9 bases, with 13 bases between. CDR1 and CDR2 (germline): SGHRS, YFSETQ.

A word on this clonotype: An end of the junction differs from the germline gene, which may be a read error. V is TRBV7-7 and J is TRBJ2-1; TRBD2 matches at 14 bases. The germline V gene has CDR1 SSHAT and CDR2 FNYEAQ (reference sequence). The CDR3 totals 18 residues. CDR3 bases: TGTGCTAGCAGCCCAGGGACTAGCGGGAGAACTGGGCTCAATGAGCAGTTCTTC. As protein: CASSPGTSGRTGLNEQFF.

The gene calls are TRBV10-3 and TRBJ2-7, with no clear D. This CDR3 has 14 residues. From germline, CDR1 is ENHRY and CDR2 SYGVKD. The ends were cut back, 5 bases at V and 6 bases at J, with 17 bases in the middle. The CDR3 nucleotides are TGTGCCATCAGTTCCGAGGAGAACAGAGGCGAGCAGTACTTC. Its translation is CAISSEENRGEQYF.

This chain uses TRBV5-1 with TRBJ1-2; possible D gene TRBD1, 6 bases. CDR3 size: 16 residues. The V end was cut by 4 bases, the J end by 2 bases, with 18 bases between. CDR1 is SGHRS and CDR2 is YFSETQ in the germline V gene. CDR3 DNA sequence: TGCGCCAGCAGCCACACTAGCCGGACAGACAACTATGGCTACACCTTC. Protein product: CASSHTSRTDNYGYTF.